This TCR beta chain was observed in a study of CD8 T cells in Susac syndrome. Reverse transcription of about 0.45 to 1 ug RNA was performed with random hexamers. An immunoSEQ multiplex PCR amplified TCR beta CDR3 over 54 Vbeta and 13 Jbeta. TCRdb recomputed calls from the immunoSEQ multiplex PCR reads with MiXCR, one row per CDR3 protein. Counted here are 300,000 to 350,000 distinct CDR3 sequences, 92% occurring once; the ten biggest clones make up about 0.07%. From blood CD8+ and CD4+ T cells, the TCR beta chain was sequenced. Through negative isolation, CD4+ and CD8+ T cells were obtained, while TEMRA cells were enriched using FACS. The CDR3 is 11 amino acids. CDR1 and CDR2 (germline): ENHRY, SYGVKD. V gave up 2 bases and J gave up 6 bases, with 4 bases separating them.

The clonotype comes from a human donor with multiple sclerosis. The genes are TRBV10-3 and TRBJ1-1; unclear D gene. Sequenced sample: CD4+ T cells from PBMCs. DNA for the CDR3: TGTGCCATCAGTGAGAGATCTGAAGCTTTCTTT. Protein product: CAISERSEAFF.